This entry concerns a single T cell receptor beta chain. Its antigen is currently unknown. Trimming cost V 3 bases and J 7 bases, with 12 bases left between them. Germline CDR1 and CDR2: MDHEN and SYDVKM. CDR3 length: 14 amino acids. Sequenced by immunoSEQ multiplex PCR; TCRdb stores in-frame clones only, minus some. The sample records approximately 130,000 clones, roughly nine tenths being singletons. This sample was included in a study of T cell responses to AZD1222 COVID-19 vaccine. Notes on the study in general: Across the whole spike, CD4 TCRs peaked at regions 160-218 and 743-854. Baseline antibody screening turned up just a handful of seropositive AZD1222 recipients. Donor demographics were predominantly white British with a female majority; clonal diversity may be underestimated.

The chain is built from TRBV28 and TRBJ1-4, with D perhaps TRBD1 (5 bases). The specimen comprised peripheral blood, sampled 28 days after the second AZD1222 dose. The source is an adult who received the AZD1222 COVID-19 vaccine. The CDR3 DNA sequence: TGTGCCAGCAGTTTGTGGGGACCAGGTGAAAAACTGTTTTTT. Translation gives CASSLWGPGEKLFF.